This T cell receptor (beta chain) emerged from a study of regulatory T cells in long-lasting Graves disease. This clonotype was picked up many times. This CDR3 is 10 amino acids long. Germline V gene data show CDR1 as GTSNPN and CDR2 as SVGIG (reference sequence). Time point noted: newly diagnosed GD, antithyroid drugs for less than 3 months. PBMC RNA served as the TCR library source. Library construction for TCR beta used iRepertoire HTBI primers and Arm-PCR of CDR3 regions. TCRdb used MiXCR to reprocess the multiplex PCR reads, holding one entry per CDR3 protein. The sample gives about 420,000 distinct CDR3 sequences, 16% of which show up once; 20% to 25% is in the top ten. This sample also appeared in a second study, on T cells in Graves' hyperthyroidism and ophthalmopathy.

Source: peripheral blood mononuclear cells (PBMCs), taken at new diagnosis, from a patient treated with antithyroid drugs. The chain has TRBV30 and TRBJ1-2; a possible D gene is TRBD1 (6 bases). The sequence was collected from a young woman with Graves disease. The chain's CDR3 is CAANRDGYTF. In nucleotides, the CDR3 is TGTGCGGCTAACAGGGACGGCTACACCTTC.